The subject of this entry is one TCR beta chain. This specimen belongs to a study of blood T cell repertoires in COVID-19. Only in-frame clones appear in the TCRdb table, and some are missing; sequencing was by immunoSEQ multiplex PCR. The table includes about 220,000 clones, about four fifths detected once. Cohorts were determined from participant-reported clinical history. Within the 2 weeks before study entry, each person in the exposed group met a COVID-19 case. The source material was PBMCs or T cells enriched from blood (not recorded which). The TCR was taken from a woman aged 45-65 years who had been exposed to COVID-19.

CDR3 amino acids: CASHPLRAGANLYEQYF. CDR3 coding DNA: TGTGCCAGCCACCCTCTCCGGGCAGGGGCTAACCTATACGAGCAGTACTTC. V gene TRBV28 combines with J gene TRBJ2-7, with D perhaps matching TRBD1 (6 bases). Deletions cut 8 bases from V and 4 bases from J, with 27 bases between. Germline V gives CDR1 MDHEN, CDR2 SYDVKM. This CDR3 is 17 amino acids long.